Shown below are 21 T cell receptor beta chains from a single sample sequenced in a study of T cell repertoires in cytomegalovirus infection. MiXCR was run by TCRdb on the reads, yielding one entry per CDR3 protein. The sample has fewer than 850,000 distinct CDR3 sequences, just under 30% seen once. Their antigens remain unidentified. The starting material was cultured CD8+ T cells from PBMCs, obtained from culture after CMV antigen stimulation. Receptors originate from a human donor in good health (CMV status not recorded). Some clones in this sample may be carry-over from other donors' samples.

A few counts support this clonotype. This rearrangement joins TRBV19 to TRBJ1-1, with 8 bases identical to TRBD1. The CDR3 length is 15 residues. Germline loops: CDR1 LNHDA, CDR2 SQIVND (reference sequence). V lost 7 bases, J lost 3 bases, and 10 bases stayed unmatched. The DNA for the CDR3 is TGTGCCAGTACCCTGACAGGGGAACGAGACACTGAAGCTTTCTTT. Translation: CASTLTGERDTEAFF.

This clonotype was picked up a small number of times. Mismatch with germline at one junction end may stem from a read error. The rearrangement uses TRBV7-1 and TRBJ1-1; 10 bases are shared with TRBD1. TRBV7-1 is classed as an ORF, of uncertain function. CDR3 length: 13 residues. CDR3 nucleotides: TGTGCTAGCATAGGACAGGGGGGGACTGAAGCTTTCTTT. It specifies CASIGQGGTEAFF.

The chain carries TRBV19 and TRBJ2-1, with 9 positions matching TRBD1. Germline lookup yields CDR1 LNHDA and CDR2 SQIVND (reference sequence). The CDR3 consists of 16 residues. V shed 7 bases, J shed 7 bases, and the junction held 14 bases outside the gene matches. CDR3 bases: TGTGCCAGTATTCCCTCACAGGGGGCGGACTTGAATGAGCAGTTCTTC. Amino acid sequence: CASIPSQGADLNEQFF.

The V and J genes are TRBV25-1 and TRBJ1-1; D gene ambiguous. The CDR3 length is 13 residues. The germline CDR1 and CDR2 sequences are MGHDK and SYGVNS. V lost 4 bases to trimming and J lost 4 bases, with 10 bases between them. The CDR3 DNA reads TGTGCCAGCAGTGCTGGCAGCGGCACTGAAGCTTTCTTT. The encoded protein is CASSAGSGTEAFF.

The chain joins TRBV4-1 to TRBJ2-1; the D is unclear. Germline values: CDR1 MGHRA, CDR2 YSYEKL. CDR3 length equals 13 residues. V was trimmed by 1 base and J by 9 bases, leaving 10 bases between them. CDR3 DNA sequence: TGCGCCAGCAGCCAAGCCCTGGTGACTGAGCAGTTCTTC. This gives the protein CASSQALVTEQFF.

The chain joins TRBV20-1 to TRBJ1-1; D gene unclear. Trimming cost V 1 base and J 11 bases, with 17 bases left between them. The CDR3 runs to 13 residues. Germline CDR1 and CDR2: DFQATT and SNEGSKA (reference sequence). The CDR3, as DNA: TGCAGTGCTAGAGTTGGGGAACTCTTCCCGGCTTTCTTT. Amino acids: CSARVGELFPAFF.

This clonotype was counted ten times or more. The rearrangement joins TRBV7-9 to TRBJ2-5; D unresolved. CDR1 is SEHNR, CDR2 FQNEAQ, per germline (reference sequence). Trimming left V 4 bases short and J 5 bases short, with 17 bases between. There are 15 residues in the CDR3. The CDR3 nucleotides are TGTGCCAGCAGCTCACGTGAGACTGAGGAGGAGACCCAGTACTTC. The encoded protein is CASSSRETEEETQYF. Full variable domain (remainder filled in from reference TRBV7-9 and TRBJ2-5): DTGVSQNPRHKITKRGQNVTFRCDPISEHNRLYWYRQTLGQGPEFLTYFQNEAQLEKSRLLSDRFSAERPKGSFSTLEIQRTEQGDSAMYLCASSSRETEEETQYFGPGTRLLVL.

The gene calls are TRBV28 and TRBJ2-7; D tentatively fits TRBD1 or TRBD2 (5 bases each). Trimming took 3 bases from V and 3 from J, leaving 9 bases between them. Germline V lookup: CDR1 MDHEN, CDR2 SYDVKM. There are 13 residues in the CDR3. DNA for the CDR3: TGTGCCAGCAGTTTGGGGGAAGACTACGAGCAGTACGTC. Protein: CASSLGEDYEQYV.

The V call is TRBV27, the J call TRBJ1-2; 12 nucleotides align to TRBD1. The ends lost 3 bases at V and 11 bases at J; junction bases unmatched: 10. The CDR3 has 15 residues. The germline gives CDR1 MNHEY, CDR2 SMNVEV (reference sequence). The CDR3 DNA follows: TGTGCCAGCAGTTTCCGGGGACAGGGGGCAAAGGGATACACCTTC. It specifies CASSFRGQGAKGYTF.

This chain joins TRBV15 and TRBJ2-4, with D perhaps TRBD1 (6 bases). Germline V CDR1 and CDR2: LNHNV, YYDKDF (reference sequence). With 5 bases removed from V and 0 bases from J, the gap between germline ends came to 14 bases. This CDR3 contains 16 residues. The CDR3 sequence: CATSSNQGIAKNIQYF. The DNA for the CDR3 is TGTGCCACCAGCTCTAACCAGGGGATAGCCAAAAACATTCAGTACTTC.

The DNA of the CDR3 is TGTGCCAGCAGTTTAACGGGGCAGGGCTACACCTTC. It encodes CASSLTGQGYTF. The genes are TRBV27 and TRBJ1-2; a possible D gene is TRBD1 (5 bases). Per germline, CDR1 MNHEY and CDR2 SMNVEV (reference sequence). V was pared by 2 bases and J by 8 bases, with 9 bases between. The CDR3 runs to 12 residues.

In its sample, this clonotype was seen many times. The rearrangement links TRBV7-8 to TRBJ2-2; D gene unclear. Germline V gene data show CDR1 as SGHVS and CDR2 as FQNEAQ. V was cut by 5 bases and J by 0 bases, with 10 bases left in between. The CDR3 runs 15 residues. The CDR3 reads CASSPAGSNTGELFF. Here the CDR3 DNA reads TGTGCCAGCAGCCCTGCCGGATCGAACACCGGGGAGCTGTTTTTT.

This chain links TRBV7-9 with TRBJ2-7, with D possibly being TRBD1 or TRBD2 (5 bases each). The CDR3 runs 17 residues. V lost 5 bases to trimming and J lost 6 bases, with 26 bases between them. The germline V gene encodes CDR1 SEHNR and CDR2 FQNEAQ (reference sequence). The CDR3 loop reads CASSPTPGLKGNTEQYF. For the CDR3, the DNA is TGTGCCAGCAGCCCAACCCCGGGGCTAAAAGGAAACACCGAGCAGTACTTC.

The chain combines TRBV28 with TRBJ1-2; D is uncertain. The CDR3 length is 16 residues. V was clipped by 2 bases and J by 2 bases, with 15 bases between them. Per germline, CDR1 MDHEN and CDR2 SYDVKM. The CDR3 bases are TGTGCCAGCAGTTTACATTGGACTTCTAAAAACTATGGCTACACCTTC. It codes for CASSLHWTSKNYGYTF.

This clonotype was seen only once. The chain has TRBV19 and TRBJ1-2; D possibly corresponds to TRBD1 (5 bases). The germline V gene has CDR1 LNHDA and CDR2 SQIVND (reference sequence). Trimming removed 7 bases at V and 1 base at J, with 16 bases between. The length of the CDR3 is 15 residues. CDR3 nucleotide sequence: TGTGCCAGTATCCCCGACAGAGGACTTAACTATGGCTACACCTTC. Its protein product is CASIPDRGLNYGYTF.

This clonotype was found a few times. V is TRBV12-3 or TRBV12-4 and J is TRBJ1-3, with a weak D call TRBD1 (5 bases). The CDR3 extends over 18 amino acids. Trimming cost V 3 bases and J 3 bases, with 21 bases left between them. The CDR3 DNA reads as TGTGCCAGCAGTTTCCAAACCGGGACCAACCCTCATGGAAACACCATATATTTT. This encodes CASSFQTGTNPHGNTIYF.

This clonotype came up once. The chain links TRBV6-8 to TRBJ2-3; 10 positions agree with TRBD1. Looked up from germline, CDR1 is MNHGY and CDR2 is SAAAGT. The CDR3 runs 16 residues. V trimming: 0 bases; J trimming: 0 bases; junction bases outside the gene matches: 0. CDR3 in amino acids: CASSYSGQGSTDTQYF. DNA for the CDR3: TGTGCCAGCAGTTACTCGGGACAGGGGAGCACAGATACGCAGTATTTT.

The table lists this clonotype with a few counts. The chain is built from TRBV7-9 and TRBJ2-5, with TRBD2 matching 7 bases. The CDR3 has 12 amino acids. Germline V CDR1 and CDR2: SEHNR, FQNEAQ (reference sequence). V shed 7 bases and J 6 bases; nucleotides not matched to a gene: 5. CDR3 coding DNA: TGTGCCAGCACCGGGGGGAGGCAGACCCAGTACTTC. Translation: CASTGGRQTQYF.

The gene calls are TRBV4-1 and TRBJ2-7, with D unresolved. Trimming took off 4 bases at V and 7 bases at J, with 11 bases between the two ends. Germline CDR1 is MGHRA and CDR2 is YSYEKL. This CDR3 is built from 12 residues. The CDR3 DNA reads TGCGCCAGCAGCCTTGGAACACAAGAGCAGTACTTC. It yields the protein CASSLGTQEQYF.

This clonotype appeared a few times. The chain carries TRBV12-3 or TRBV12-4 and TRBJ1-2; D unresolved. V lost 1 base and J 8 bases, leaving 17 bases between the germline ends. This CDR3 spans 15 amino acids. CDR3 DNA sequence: TGTGCCAGCAGTTTAGGAGTGGCCCCCTCGCACGGCTACACCTTC. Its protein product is CASSLGVAPSHGYTF.

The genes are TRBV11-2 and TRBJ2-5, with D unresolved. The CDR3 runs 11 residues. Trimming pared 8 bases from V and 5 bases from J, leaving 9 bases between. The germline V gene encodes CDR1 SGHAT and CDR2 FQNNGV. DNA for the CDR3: TGTGCCAGCGCCTTGTCGGAGACCCAGTACTTC. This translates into CASALSETQYF. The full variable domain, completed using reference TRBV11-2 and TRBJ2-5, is EAGVAQSPRYKIIEKRQSVAFWCNPISGHATLYWYQQILGQGPKLLIQFQNNGVVDDSQLPKDRFSAERLKGVDSTLKIQPAKLEDSAVYLCASALSETQYFGPGTRLLVL.